A selection of T cell receptor beta chains follows, all from one sample in a study of control samples from healthy donors and cancer patients. The table came from immunoSEQ multiplex PCR; TCRdb's copy has only in-frame clones and leaves some out. This table holds 250,000 to 300,000 clones, approximately 80% found once. Sequencing input: PBMCs. Receptors were obtained from a woman aged 55-75 years with lung cancer. The conserved cysteine and the conserved F or W are not part of the CDR3 here.

J,V,length,CDR3
TRBJ1-1,TRBV11-2,13,ASSLAGSLNTEAF
TRBJ1-5,TRBV19,12,ASSGQGRNQPQH
TRBJ1-6,TRBV28,14,ASSLEGGPHNSPLH
TRBJ1-1,TRBV7-2,10,ASSFMNTEAF
TRBJ2-3,TRBV5-1,15,ASSTGLAGASTDTQY
TRBJ1-1,TRBV6-1,11,ASSEPRDTEAF
TRBJ1-6,TRBV3-1/TRBV3-2,13,ASSQTGASIESLH
TRBJ1-2,TRBV4-1,12,ASSQDDNQGGCT
TRBJ1-1,TRBV5-1,12,ASSLEGQGTEAF
TRBJ2-7,TRBV7-2,10,ASSFLGAERY
TRBJ1-2,TRBV7-2,12,ASSDSRGEYGYT
TRBJ2-1,TRBV23-1,16,ASSPTGGGVGAYNEQF
TRBJ1-1,TRBV7-9,11,ASKPQGDTEAF
TRBJ1-1,TRBV5-1,13,ASRPTGGLNTEAF
TRBJ2-1,TRBV11-2,13,ASSLNIGGTREQF
TRBJ2-7,TRBV28,10,ASSLGHSEQY
TRBJ2-5,TRBV7-3,11,ASSFSPRETQY
TRBJ1-1,TRBV2,13,ASSELGGGNTEAF
TRBJ1-3,TRBV28,13,ASSLSGGGGNTIY
TRBJ1-6,TRBV4-1,16,ASSQALNRRDYNSPLH
TRBJ1-1,TRBV29-1,9,SVALGTEAF
TRBJ1-4,TRBV19,13,ASNEGRTTNEKLF
TRBJ2-3,TRBV6-2/TRBV6-3,15,ASSYGLAPPTTDTQY
TRBJ1-1,TRBV10-2,13,ASRGTGGEDTEAF
TRBJ2-5,TRBV30,11,ARGVGHQETQY
TRBJ1-5,TRBV29-1,14,SVEDGTGYSNQPQH
TRBJ2-7,TRBV7-2,13,ASSLASGTQYEQY
TRBJ1-4,TRBV3-1/TRBV3-2,12,ASSQDLRGEKLF
TRBJ2-3,TRBV9,13,AGSKGETGTDTQY
TRBJ2-1,TRBV18,12,ASSPTSSYNEQF
TRBJ2-1,TRBV5-1,15,ASSLGRYDSDYNEQF
TRBJ2-3,TRBV3-1/TRBV3-2,14,ASSQGKQAGIDTQY
TRBJ2-7,TRBV27,12,ASSATGEDYEQY
TRBJ2-2,TRBV6-5,12,ASSSGISTGELF
TRBJ2-2,TRBV7-2,12,ASSAQQGAGELF
TRBJ2-2,TRBV5-1,15,ASSLGQGAGNTGELF
TRBJ2-1,TRBV5-1,17,ASSLGWTSGRVRYNEQF
TRBJ2-1,TRBV6-6,12,ASSYLGQGIEQF
TRBJ2-7,TRBV15,11,ATSRDAPYEQY
TRBJ1-5,TRBV11-2,11,ASSSETGQPQH
TRBJ2-7,TRBV27,13,ASSARGAVTYEQY
TRBJ1-5,TRBV5-6,13,ASSSGTLSNQPQH
TRBJ2-7,TRBV30,10,AWSGLSLEQY